This record covers a single T cell receptor beta chain. TCRdb keeps only in-frame clones here, not all; method: immunoSEQ multiplex PCR. The data show hundreds of thousands of clones, approximately 90% seen once. Self-reported history from a screening survey and questionnaire set each donor's cohort. Donors in Cohort 3 who had recovered were those with two negative PCRs, healthcare professional clearance, or resolution of their symptoms. The data were taken from a study of blood T cell repertoires in COVID-19. Study-wide context: Researchers got acute and convalescent COVID-19 samples from the United States, Italy and Spain. PBMCs, B-cell-depleted T cells, or T cells were the source of the cDNA or gDNA that made up the material.

Germline V gene sequence: CDR1 MNHEY, CDR2 SMNVEV (reference sequence). There are 15 residues in the CDR3. With 4 bases clipped from V and 4 bases from J, the junction kept 4 bases outside the gene matches. V usage is TRBV27 and J usage is TRBJ1-6; 7 nucleotides align to TRBD1. This receptor was taken from a woman aged 18-29 years who had recovered from COVID-19. Sequencing was done on a sample of PBMCs or T cells enriched from blood (not recorded which). The CDR3 region is CASSSGGHYNSPLHF. CDR3 nucleotides: TGTGCCAGCAGTTCAGGGGGGCATTATAATTCACCCCTCCACTTT.